This TCR beta chain came from a study of T cell clones after liver transplantation. For the study at large: Draws occurred before transplant, before withdrawal, and after complete or failed withdrawal.

There are 15 residues in the CDR3. Germline CDR1 MNHEY, CDR2 SMNVEV (reference sequence). With V trimmed by 0 bases and J by 7 bases, 8 bases remained unmatched. The table came from immunoSEQ multiplex PCR; TCRdb's copy has only in-frame clones and leaves some out. The sample carries 9,500 to 15,000 clones, over 65% recorded once. A note on this clone: The antigen remains undetermined.

General study findings and limits: These preliminary findings come from unstandardized post-transplant sampling times.

This receptor was obtained from a human patient who received a liver transplant. The T cells may come from the graft donor. The input for sequencing was CD8+ T cells from blood, taken at the 22-month timepoint. This chain joins TRBV27 and TRBJ1-2; 7 bases are shared with TRBD1. DNA of the CDR3: TGTGCCAGCAGTTTATCGATAAAGGGGGCGCGTGGCTACACCTTC. Amino acids: CASSLSIKGARGYTF.